The 20 T cell receptor beta chains below were found in one sample sequenced in a study of human CD4 T cells and Enterobacteriaceae. All CD4+ cells other than CD45RA+CCR7+CD95- naive cells were sorted as memory, over 95% pure. Clones were read by immunoSEQ multiplex PCR, and TCRdb kept only the in-frame ones, dropping some. Found here are about 26,000 clones, roughly 80% of them singletons; the top ten hold around 0.96%. The sequenced sample was memory CD4+ T cells from blood. The source is a human donor in good health.

The chain has TRBV5-1 and TRBJ2-7; D is ambiguous. The germline CDR1 and CDR2 sequences are SGHRS and YFSETQ. The CDR3 is 13 residues long. Trimming took 0 bases from V and 4 from J, leaving 8 bases between them. This chain's CDR3 is CASSLAEGYEQYF. DNA of the CDR3: TGCGCCAGCAGCTTGGCCGAAGGTTACGAGCAGTACTTC.

The V gene is TRBV7-2, the J gene TRBJ1-4; 9 positions agree with TRBD1. This CDR3 is 15 amino acids long. The germline gives CDR1 SGHTA, CDR2 FQGNSA. V dropped 5 bases and J dropped 5; count of bases not matched to a gene: 6. In nucleotides, the CDR3 is TGTGCCAGCAGCGCCAGGACAGGGGTCAATGAAAAACTGTTTTTT. It codes for CASSARTGVNEKLFF.

V is TRBV5-4 and J is TRBJ1-5; D is uncertain. V was cut by 5 bases and J by 6 bases, with 21 bases left in between. CDR3 length equals 16 residues. Germline CDR1 SGHNT, CDR2 YYREEE (reference sequence). CDR3 DNA: TGTGCCAGCAGTCTAATAGGGTACGAAGGATGTCAGCCCCAGCATTTT. This translates into CASSLIGYEGCQPQHF.

The chain carries TRBV5-4 and TRBJ1-6; 9 bases line up with TRBD1. The CDR3 has 16 amino acids. Germline V gives CDR1 SGHNT, CDR2 YYREEE (reference sequence). Trimming cost V 4 bases and J 8 bases; bases outside gene matches: 10. The CDR3 DNA reads as TGTGCCAGCAGCACACCGGGACAGGGTAGGGATTCACCCCTCCACTTT. It encodes CASSTPGQGRDSPLHF.

V is TRBV6-1 and J is TRBJ2-1, with 8 bases fitting TRBD2. Germline loops: CDR1 MNHNS, CDR2 SASEGT. This CDR3 contains 13 residues. The CDR3 DNA is TGTAGCGGGGGCCCCAGCTCCTACAATGAGCAGTTCTTC. The encoded protein is CSGGPSSYNEQFF.

For the CDR3, the DNA is TGTGCCAGCACACGAGGGCAGGAAAGCTCCTACGAGCAGTACTTC. It yields the protein CASTRGQESSYEQYF. This chain uses TRBV11-3 with TRBJ2-7, with D possibly being TRBD2 (5 bases). In germline, CDR1 is SGHNT, CDR2 YENEEA. The ends were cut back, 7 bases at V and 0 bases at J, with 16 bases in the middle. The CDR3 has 15 amino acids.

This clone was seen a single time. The genes are TRBV7-9 and TRBJ1-6; D may be TRBD1 (5 bases). The CDR3 sequence is 12 residues long. Per the germline V gene, CDR1 is SEHNR and CDR2 is FQNEAQ (reference sequence). The V and J ends lost 2 bases and 9 bases respectively, with 5 bases between them. As DNA, the CDR3 is TGTGCCAGCAGCTTACAGGGTTCACCCCTCCACTTT. It translates to CASSLQGSPLHF.

The J gene is TRBJ2-2, the V gene TRBV5-1, with a weak D call TRBD2 (7 bases). Trimming stripped 4 bases from V and 5 bases from J, with 24 bases between. Germline V gene data show CDR1 as SGHRS and CDR2 as YFSETQ. The CDR3 runs to 18 residues. CDR3 in amino acids: CASSQSSWAGATTGELFF. The CDR3 nucleotides read TGCGCCAGCAGCCAATCGTCATGGGCGGGGGCAACAACCGGGGAGCTGTTTTTT.

This rearrangement joins TRBV13 to TRBJ1-1, with 7 positions matching TRBD1. V lost 6 bases and J lost 10; bases outside the gene matches: 5. CDR3 length: 11 residues. In germline, CDR1 is PRHDT, CDR2 FYEKMQ (reference sequence). The CDR3 sequence: CASRTGRGAFF. Written as DNA, the CDR3 is TGTGCCAGCAGGACAGGGCGGGGAGCTTTCTTT.

V is TRBV30 and J is TRBJ1-6; 8 bases fit TRBD1. The CDR3 has 13 residues. Germline CDR1 reads GTSNPN; CDR2 reads SVGIG (reference sequence). V lost 5 bases and J lost 7; bases outside the gene matches: 4. DNA for the CDR3: TGTGCCTGGGAGGGACAGGCCAATTCACCCCTCCACTTT. Amino acid sequence: CAWEGQANSPLHF.

The CDR3 protein is CASRGLERETQYF. The CDR3 nucleotides read TGTGCCAGCAGAGGACTAGAGCGAGAGACCCAGTACTTC. The chain recombines TRBV2 with TRBJ2-5; 7 nucleotides match TRBD2. From germline, CDR1 is SNHLY and CDR2 FYNNEI. This CDR3 spans 13 amino acids. V shed 6 bases and J 4 bases; nucleotides not matched to a gene: 5.

This sequence joins TRBV11-2 and TRBJ2-5; no reliable D call. Deletions cut 5 bases from V and 2 bases from J, with 9 bases between. CDR3 length: 13 amino acids. Germline V gene lookup returns CDR1 SGHAT and CDR2 FQNNGV. CDR3 residues: CASSRDLQETQYF. The CDR3 nucleotides are TGTGCCAGCAGCAGGGATTTACAAGAGACCCAGTACTTC.

CDR3 sequence (DNA): TGCGCCAGCAGCGTAGATTCGTTAGGGGGGGCGGGTAACAATGAGCAGTTCTTC. Translating gives CASSVDSLGGAGNNEQFF. The rearrangement uses TRBV4-1 and TRBJ2-1; D might be TRBD2 (7 bases). Trimming shortened V by 5 bases and J by 5 bases, and 25 bases separated the two germline ends. The germline CDR1 and CDR2 sequences are MGHRA and YSYEKL. The CDR3 runs to 18 residues.

The chain uses TRBV28 and TRBJ1-1; D gene ambiguous. The germline CDR1 and CDR2 sequences are MDHEN and SYDVKM. The CDR3 runs to 12 residues. Deletions cut 3 bases from V and 11 bases from J, with 13 bases between. The CDR3 DNA is TGTGCCAGCAGTTTCTATTCGGGATCGGCTTTCTTT. As protein: CASSFYSGSAFF.

This chain joins TRBV7-6 and TRBJ1-6; 8 bases agree with TRBD1. With 7 bases clipped from V and 7 bases from J, the junction kept 3 bases outside the gene matches. Germline V gene sequence: CDR1 SGHVS, CDR2 FNYEAQ. The CDR3 length is 13 residues. CDR3 bases: TGTGCCAGCACGAGGACAGGGAATTCACCCCTCCACTTT. It encodes CASTRTGNSPLHF.

The genes are TRBV2 and TRBJ1-2; D perhaps matches TRBD1 (5 bases). The ends were cut back, 6 bases at V and 7 bases at J, with 15 bases in the middle. Per germline, CDR1 SNHLY and CDR2 FYNNEI. The CDR3 has 13 amino acids. CDR3 nucleotides: TGTGCCAGCAGAAGTATCGGACAATCTGGCTACACCTTC. It is translated as CASRSIGQSGYTF.

This chain uses TRBV7-9 with TRBJ1-1, with a possible D match to TRBD1 (5 bases). The germline V and J ends were trimmed by 5 bases and 4 bases, with 17 bases remaining between them. The CDR3 loop spans 15 amino acids. CDR1 and CDR2 from the germline V gene are SEHNR and FQNEAQ (reference sequence). CDR3 protein: CASSGGAGLGTEAFF. The CDR3 coding sequence is TGTGCCAGCAGCGGAGGAGCGGGGCTGGGCACTGAAGCTTTCTTT.

This sequence joins TRBV7-8 and TRBJ2-4; TRBD1 might be the D (5 bases). CDR3 size: 14 residues. The V gene's germline CDR1 is SGHVS and CDR2 FQNEAQ. V was clipped by 5 bases and J by 10 bases, with 18 bases between them. The CDR3 coding sequence is TGTGCCAGCAGCACTCGGACAAAGGCCGGGATTCAGTACTTC. Translated, it gives CASSTRTKAGIQYF.

The rearrangement joins TRBV2 to TRBJ1-4, with TRBD1 matching 7 bases. The CDR3 consists of 13 residues. V lost 6 bases, J lost 7 bases, and 5 bases stayed unmatched. Germline-derived CDR1 and CDR2 are SNHLY and FYNNEI. CDR3 DNA: TGTGCCAGCAGCTCCGCAGGGGGTGAAAAACTGTTTTTT. This encodes CASSSAGGEKLFF.

The sample holds a few counts of this clone. The genes are TRBV4-1 and TRBJ2-7; 8 bases fit TRBD2. Unmatched junction bases numbered 6, after V lost 2 bases and J lost 0 bases. CDR1 and CDR2 from the germline V gene are MGHRA and YSYEKL. This CDR3 comprises 16 residues. CDR3 sequence: CASSQSLADNSYEQYF. The CDR3 DNA reads TGCGCCAGCAGCCAATCACTAGCGGATAACTCCTACGAGCAGTACTTC.